The text below deals with one T cell receptor beta chain. Its antigen is not known. Sequenced by immunoSEQ multiplex PCR; TCRdb stores in-frame clones only, minus some. Of some 120,000 clones in the sample, 85% to 90% are singletons; the top ten hold 7% to 8%. V was shortened by 6 bases and J by 2 bases, with 10 bases between the two germline ends. The CDR3 consists of 13 residues. Germline CDR1 reads MNHEY; CDR2 reads SVGAGI. This entry is derived from a study of T cell responses to AZD1222 COVID-19 vaccine. Study context: Analysis merged second doses at about 4 or about 12 weeks.

Study results and caveats: Clonal diversity was possibly underestimated, and white British individuals and females predominated among donors.

Specimen: peripheral blood, collected on day 0 of AZD1222 vaccination. This sequence originates from an adult in good health. This rearrangement joins TRBV6-5 to TRBJ2-5; D is unclear. CDR3 region: CASRPGTQETQYF. CDR3 nucleotide sequence: TGTGCCAGCAGACCCGGAACACAAGAGACCCAGTACTTC.